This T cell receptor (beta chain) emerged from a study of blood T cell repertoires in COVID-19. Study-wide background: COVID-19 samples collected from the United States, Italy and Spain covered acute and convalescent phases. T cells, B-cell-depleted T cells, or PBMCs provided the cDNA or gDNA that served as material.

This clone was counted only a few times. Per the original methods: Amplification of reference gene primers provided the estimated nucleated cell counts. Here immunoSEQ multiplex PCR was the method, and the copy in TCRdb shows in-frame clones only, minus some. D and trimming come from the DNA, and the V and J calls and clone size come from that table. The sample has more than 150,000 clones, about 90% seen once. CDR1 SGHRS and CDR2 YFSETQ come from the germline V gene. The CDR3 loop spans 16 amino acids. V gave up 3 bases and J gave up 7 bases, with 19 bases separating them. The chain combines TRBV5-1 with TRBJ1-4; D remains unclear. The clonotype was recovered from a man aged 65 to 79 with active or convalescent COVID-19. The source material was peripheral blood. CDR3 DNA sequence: TGCGCCAGCAGCTCCACAGAACTCCTGGTGGGTGAAAAACTGTTTTTT. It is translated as CASSSTELLVGEKLFF.